This T cell receptor (beta chain) was captured by sequencing in a study of blood T cell repertoires in COVID-19. Study background: PBMCs, B-cell-depleted T cells, or T cells were the source of the cDNA or gDNA that made up the material.

Clones were read by immunoSEQ multiplex PCR, and TCRdb kept only the in-frame ones, dropping some. The repertoire consists of some 230,000 clones, with around 84% occurring once and the leading ten covering 5.1%. Germline V gene data show CDR1 as SGHRS and CDR2 as YFSETQ. V shed 3 bases, J shed 4 bases, and the junction held 4 bases outside the gene matches. CDR3 size: 15 residues. This sequence was found in a woman in her sixties or seventies who had recovered from COVID-19. The material sequenced was peripheral blood. The V gene is TRBV5-1, the J gene TRBJ2-5, with TRBD2 matching over 12 bases. For the CDR3, the DNA is TGCGCCAGCAGCTCGGGACTAGCGGGCGCAGAGACCCAGTACTTC. Translation gives CASSSGLAGAETQYF.